The 10 T cell receptor beta chains below come from one sample, sequenced in a study of blood T cell repertoires in COVID-19. Produced via immunoSEQ multiplex PCR; TCRdb's table is partial and in-frame only. The sample holds over 60,000 clones, about 88% seen once. The sample consisted of peripheral blood. The receptors derive from a man older than 75 with acute or convalescent COVID-19.

This sequence joins TRBV19 and TRBJ1-1; 7 bases agree with TRBD1. This CDR3 region has 12 residues. Germline CDR1 LNHDA, CDR2 SQIVND (reference sequence). Trimming took 5 bases from V and 6 from J; bases not matched to a gene: 3. The CDR3 nucleotides read TGTGCCAGTAGTTCGGGACAGTCTGAAGCTTTCTTT. Residues: CASSSGQSEAFF. The full variable domain, completed using reference TRBV19 and TRBJ1-1, is DGGITQSPKYLFRKEGQNVTLSCEQNLNHDAMYWYRQDPGQGLRLIYYSQIVNDFQKGDIAEGYSVSREKKESFPLTVTSAQKNPTAFYLCASSSGQSEAFFGQGTRLTVV.

This chain uses TRBV6-1 with TRBJ1-6; D unclear. V shed 2 bases and J shed 6 bases, with 8 bases lying between them. Germline loops: CDR1 MNHNS, CDR2 SASEGT. CDR3 size: 14 residues. The CDR3 region has the DNA TGTGCCAGCAGTGAACTTAGTGTTAATTCACCCCTCCACTTT. It codes for CASSELSVNSPLHF.

This clone has a single count. CDR3 region: CASSTGQGNQPQHF. In DNA, the CDR3 is TGTGCCAGTAGTACGGGACAGGGAAATCAGCCCCAGCATTTT. This chain connects TRBV19 to TRBJ1-5, with TRBD1 matching 9 bases. This CDR3 is built from 14 residues. Germline CDR1 and CDR2: LNHDA and SQIVND (reference sequence). The junction had 2 bases not matched to a gene; V was cut back by 4 bases and J by 4 bases.

The chain employs TRBV6-5 and TRBJ1-2, with 11 bases matching TRBD1. Trimming removed 10 bases from V and 4 bases from J; junction bases left unmatched: 11. In germline, CDR1 is MNHEY, CDR2 SVGAGI. This CDR3 spans 15 amino acids. The CDR3 spells CATRPGQGGFYGYTF. CDR3 nucleotides: TGTGCCACTCGCCCGGGACAGGGGGGCTTCTATGGCTACACCTTC.

This rearrangement joins TRBV6-2 or TRBV6-3 to TRBJ2-7, with a possible D match to TRBD2 (5 bases). Trimming took 6 bases from V and 0 from J, leaving 12 bases between them. The CDR3 covers 14 residues. The V gene's germline CDR1 is MNHEY and CDR2 SVGEGT. The CDR3 DNA reads as TGTGCCAGCAGCCGACTACCTAGCTCCTACGAGCAGTACTTC. Translating gives CASSRLPSSYEQYF.

The CDR3 DNA is TGCGCCAGCACCCCTGGGGCGGTGGACAATCAGCCCCAGCATTTT. Translation gives CASTPGAVDNQPQHF. This chain uses TRBV5-1 with TRBJ1-5; D may be TRBD1 (5 bases). V was cut by 6 bases and J by 3 bases, with 16 bases left in between. Per the germline V gene, CDR1 is SGHRS and CDR2 is YFSETQ. This CDR3 has 15 amino acids.

This clone was counted a few times. The V call is TRBV11-2, the J call TRBJ1-1; D is unresolved. Germline V CDR1 and CDR2: SGHAT, FQNNGV. V was trimmed by 1 base and J by 5 bases, leaving 5 bases between them. The CDR3 runs 12 residues. The CDR3 loop reads CASSLVQTEAFF. In DNA form, the CDR3 reads TGTGCCAGCAGCTTAGTGCAGACTGAAGCTTTCTTT.

The chain links TRBV4-1 to TRBJ2-6; weak D call: TRBD1 (5 bases). Germline V gene sequence: CDR1 MGHRA, CDR2 YSYEKL. Trimming pared 2 bases from V and 4 bases from J, leaving 9 bases between. This CDR3 comprises 15 residues. CDR3 residues: CASSQQGNGANVLTF. CDR3 DNA: TGCGCCAGCAGCCAACAGGGTAACGGGGCCAACGTCCTGACTTTC.

The chain is built from TRBV3-1 (or the pseudogene TRBV3-2) and TRBJ1-2; D is possibly TRBD1 (6 bases). The V end lost 4 bases, the J end lost 2 bases, and 11 bases lay between the germline ends. The CDR3 length is 14 residues. The germline CDR1 and CDR2 sequences are LGHDT and YNNKEL (reference sequence). CDR3 bases: TGTGCCAGCAGCCGAAGGGGACAAAACTATGGCTACACCTTC. Encoded protein: CASSRRGQNYGYTF.

The chain is built from TRBV7-9 and TRBJ2-3; 9 nucleotides match TRBD2. The germline gives CDR1 SEHNR, CDR2 FQNEAQ (reference sequence). The CDR3 is made up of 14 amino acids. The J segment lost 5 bases and the V segment lost 5 bases, leaving 5 bases of the junction unmatched. The CDR3 DNA reads TGTGCCAGCAGCGCTAGCGGGGCGGGAGATACGCAGTATTTT. Protein product: CASSASGAGDTQYF.